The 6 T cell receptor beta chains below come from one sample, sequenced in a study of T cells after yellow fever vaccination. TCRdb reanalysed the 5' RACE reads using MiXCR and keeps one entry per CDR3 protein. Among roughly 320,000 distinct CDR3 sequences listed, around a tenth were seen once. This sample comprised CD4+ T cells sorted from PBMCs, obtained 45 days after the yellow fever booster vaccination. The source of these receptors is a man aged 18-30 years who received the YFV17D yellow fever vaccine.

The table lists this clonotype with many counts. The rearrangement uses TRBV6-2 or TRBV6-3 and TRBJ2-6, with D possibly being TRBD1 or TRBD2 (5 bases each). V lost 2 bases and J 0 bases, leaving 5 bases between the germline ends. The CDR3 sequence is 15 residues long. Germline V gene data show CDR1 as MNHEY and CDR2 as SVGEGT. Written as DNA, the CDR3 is TGTGCCAGCAGTTACGGGGGCTCTGGGGCCAACGTCCTGACTTTC. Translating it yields CASSYGGSGANVLTF.

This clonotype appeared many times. The CDR3: CASSLNMRGELFF. The CDR3 DNA reads as TGTGCCAGCAGTCTCAACATGAGGGGGGAGCTGTTTTTT. The rearrangement uses TRBV28 and TRBJ2-2; no definite D call. This CDR3 is 13 amino acids long. V dropped 5 bases and J dropped 8 bases, with 12 bases sitting between them. The germline CDR1 and CDR2 sequences are MDHEN and SYDVKM.

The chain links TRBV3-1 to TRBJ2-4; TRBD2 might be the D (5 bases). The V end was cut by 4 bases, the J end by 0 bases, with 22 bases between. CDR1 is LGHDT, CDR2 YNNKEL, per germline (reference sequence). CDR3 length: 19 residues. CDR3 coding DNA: TGTGCCAGCAGCCCCGGGATTACCACTATTCGACTAGCCAAAAACATTCAGTACTTC. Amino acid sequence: CASSPGITTIRLAKNIQYF.

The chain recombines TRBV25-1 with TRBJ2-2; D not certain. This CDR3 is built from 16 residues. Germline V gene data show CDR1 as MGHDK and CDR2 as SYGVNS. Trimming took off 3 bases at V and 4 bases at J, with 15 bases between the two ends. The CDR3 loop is CASSDSLLGGTGELFF. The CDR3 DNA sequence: TGTGCCAGCAGTGATTCCCTCCTTGGTGGCACCGGGGAGCTGTTTTTT.

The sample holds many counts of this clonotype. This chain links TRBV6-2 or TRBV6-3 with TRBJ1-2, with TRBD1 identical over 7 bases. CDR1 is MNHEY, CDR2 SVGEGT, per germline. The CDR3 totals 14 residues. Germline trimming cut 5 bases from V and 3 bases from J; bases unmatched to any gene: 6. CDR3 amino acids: CASSPDTGDYGYTF. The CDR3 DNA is TGTGCCAGCAGTCCAGACACAGGGGACTATGGCTACACCTTC.

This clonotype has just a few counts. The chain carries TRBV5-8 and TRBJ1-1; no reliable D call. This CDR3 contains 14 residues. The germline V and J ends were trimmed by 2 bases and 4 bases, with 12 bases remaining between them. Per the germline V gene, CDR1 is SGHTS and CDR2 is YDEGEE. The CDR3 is CASSFSGVVTEAFF. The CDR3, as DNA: TGTGCCAGCAGCTTTTCCGGGGTTGTCACTGAAGCTTTCTTT.